This T cell receptor (beta chain) was captured in a study of blood T cell repertoires in COVID-19. At the level of the study: Specimens from acute and convalescent COVID-19 originated in the United States, Italy and Spain. PBMCs, B-cell-depleted T cells, or T cells were the source of the cDNA or gDNA that made up the material.

V was pared by 9 bases and J by 4 bases, with 9 bases between. This CDR3 has 11 residues. The data were produced by immunoSEQ multiplex PCR, yet TCRdb's version contains in-frame clones alone and is incomplete. The sample lists roughly 250,000 clones; less than 90% were seen once. The sequenced sample consisted of peripheral blood. V and J are TRBV12-3 or TRBV12-4 and TRBJ1-2, with D unresolved. This receptor was obtained from a man in his 60s who had recovered from COVID-19. The CDR3 sequence: CASRGSYGYTF. In DNA form, the CDR3 reads TGTGCCAGTCGAGGGTCCTATGGCTACACCTTC.